This TCR beta chain was captured in a study of blood T cell repertoires in COVID-19. Study summary: The United States, Italy and Spain were the sources of the acute and convalescent COVID-19 samples. The analysed material was cDNA or gDNA that came from T cells, B-cell-depleted T cells, or PBMCs.

The germline V gene encodes CDR1 SGHRS and CDR2 YFSETQ. The CDR3 is made up of 18 amino acids. Trimming pared 0 bases from V and 0 bases from J, leaving 13 bases between. Participants had their cohort set by participant-reported clinical history. The protocol was immunoSEQ multiplex PCR, while the TCRdb copy is restricted to in-frame clones and leaves out a portion. The sample holds over 250,000 clones; 80% to 90% are singletons and the top ten take 2.4%. This clone was picked up one time. This chain joins TRBV5-1 and TRBJ1-6, with a tentative D call TRBD1 (6 bases). The sequencing input was PBMCs or T cells enriched from blood (not recorded which). The source is a young woman who had recovered from COVID-19. CDR3 sequence (DNA): TGCGCCAGCAGCTTGGTGGACAGACGGTCCTCCTATAATTCACCCCTCCACTTT. This sequence encodes CASSLVDRRSSYNSPLHF.